Shown below are 31 T cell receptor beta chains from a single sample sequenced in a study of blood T cell repertoires in COVID-19. The protocol was immunoSEQ multiplex PCR, while the TCRdb copy is restricted to in-frame clones and leaves out a portion. The sample lists 150,000 to 200,000 clones; 65% to 85% were seen once. What was sequenced was peripheral blood. Receptor source: a man in his sixties with active or convalescent COVID-19.

CDR3 DNA sequence: TGTGCCAGCAGCTTAACTGGGACTAGCACAGATACGCAGTATTTT. Its protein is CASSLTGTSTDTQYF. V is TRBV7-8 and J is TRBJ2-3; D might be TRBD2 (6 bases). The ends were cut back, 2 bases at V and 0 bases at J, with 9 bases in the middle. The CDR3 loop spans 15 amino acids. Per the germline V gene, CDR1 is SGHVS and CDR2 is FQNEAQ. The full variable domain, completed using reference TRBV7-8 and TRBJ2-3, is GAGVSQSPRYKVAKRGQDVALRCDPISGHVSLFWYQQALGQGPEFLTYFQNEAQLDKSGLPSDRFFAERPEGSVSTLKIQRTQQEDSAVYLCASSLTGTSTDTQYFGPGTRLTVL.

The V gene is TRBV18, the J gene TRBJ1-4; 11 nucleotides align to TRBD1. Germline V CDR1 and CDR2: KGHSH, LQKENI. The CDR3 runs 15 residues. J gave up 7 bases and V 0 bases, and 1 base lay outside the gene matches. The DNA for the CDR3 is TGTGCCAGCTCACCACCGGGGACAGGGGGTGAAAAACTGTTTTTT. Translating it yields CASSPPGTGGEKLFF.

This clone was seen many times. The V call is TRBV12-3 or TRBV12-4, the J call TRBJ1-5; tentatively, D is TRBD1 (6 bases). Trimming cost V 5 bases and J 5 bases, with 10 bases left between them. The CDR3 runs 13 residues. CDR3 in amino acids: CASSIQGDQPQHF. CDR3 DNA: TGTGCCAGCAGTATACAGGGCGATCAGCCCCAGCATTTT.

This rearrangement joins TRBV7-3 to TRBJ2-1, with 13 bases matching TRBD2. With V trimmed by 5 bases and J by 7 bases, 2 bases remained unmatched. CDR3 size: 14 residues. Germline assignment: CDR1 SGHTA and CDR2 FQGTGA. CDR3 amino acids: CASSQGLAGNEQFF. CDR3 nucleotide sequence: TGTGCCAGCAGCCAGGGACTAGCGGGAAATGAGCAGTTCTTC.

The CDR3 reads CASSSEGSEQYF. The DNA for the CDR3 is TGCGCCAGCAGCTCGGAGGGAAGCGAGCAGTACTTC. The chain uses TRBV5-1 and TRBJ2-7, with TRBD2 as a possible D gene (6 bases). With 3 bases removed from V and 6 bases from J, the gap between germline ends came to 10 bases. The CDR3 sequence is 12 residues long. Germline assignment: CDR1 SGHRS and CDR2 YFSETQ.

This clone showed up just a few times. V gene TRBV2 combines with J gene TRBJ1-1; D possibly corresponds to TRBD1 (6 bases). Germline CDR1 SNHLY, CDR2 FYNNEI. V was cut by 0 bases and J by 1 base, with 9 bases left in between. The CDR3 runs 15 residues. CDR3 nucleotides: TGTGCCAGCAGTGAAGCGCGAGGGGGGAACACTGAAGCTTTCTTT. Amino acid sequence: CASSEARGGNTEAFF.

Only a few counts were recorded for this clone. The chain carries TRBV7-8 and TRBJ1-4, with D perhaps TRBD1 (6 bases). The V and J ends lost 1 base and 2 bases respectively, with 8 bases between them. The CDR3 contains 15 residues. Germline values: CDR1 SGHVS, CDR2 FQNEAQ. This CDR3 reads CASSLVGATNEKLFF. The CDR3 nucleotides are TGTGCCAGCAGCTTAGTGGGGGCGACTAATGAAAAACTGTTTTTT.

V usage is TRBV4-1 and J usage is TRBJ1-2; D is perhaps TRBD1 (5 bases). Looked up from germline, CDR1 is MGHRA and CDR2 is YSYEKL. CDR3 length: 16 residues. With 0 bases removed from V and 2 bases from J, the gap between germline ends came to 13 bases. DNA of the CDR3: TGCGCCAGCAGCCAAGAGACAGCTCAGCTCAACTATGGCTACACCTTC. As protein: CASSQETAQLNYGYTF.

The chain couples TRBV4-2 to TRBJ1-5; D may be TRBD1 (5 bases). The V end lost 5 bases, the J end lost 0 bases, and 17 bases lay between the germline ends. The germline V gene has CDR1 LGHNA and CDR2 YNFKEQ. The CDR3 loop spans 17 amino acids. CDR3 region: CASSASTELHSNQPQHF. In DNA, the CDR3 is TGTGCCAGCAGCGCGTCGACAGAACTTCATAGCAATCAGCCCCAGCATTTT.

This clone came up a few times. The chain recombines TRBV7-9 with TRBJ1-6, with TRBD1 identical over 10 bases. This CDR3 region has 15 residues. Germline assignment: CDR1 SEHNR and CDR2 FQNEAQ (reference sequence). J gave up 6 bases and V 5 bases, and 4 bases lay outside the gene matches. CDR3 sequence (DNA): TGTGCCAGCAGCCTCCGGGACAGGGGTAATTCACCCCTCCACTTT. Its translation: CASSLRDRGNSPLHF.

This chain connects TRBV28 to TRBJ2-5, with 9 nucleotides matching TRBD1. CDR1 MDHEN and CDR2 SYDVKM come from the germline V gene. The J segment lost 4 bases and the V segment lost 5 bases, leaving 8 bases of the junction unmatched. The CDR3 spans 15 residues. The CDR3 region has the DNA TGTGCCAGCAGTGGGGGGACAGGGTATCGAGAGACCCAGTACTTC. Encoded protein: CASSGGTGYRETQYF.

The chain uses TRBV24-1 and TRBJ2-1; 9 bases are a match to TRBD1. The V and J ends lost 6 bases and 3 bases, in that order; junction bases with no gene match: 5. CDR3 length: 15 amino acids. Germline V gene lookup returns CDR1 KGHDR and CDR2 SFDVKD. The CDR3 coding sequence is TGTGCCACCAGTCTACAGGGGGCTGTCTACAATGAGCAGTTCTTC. It codes for CATSLQGAVYNEQFF.

This clone was counted only a few times. The chain employs TRBV7-3 and TRBJ1-2, with 9 positions matching TRBD1. The V gene end was trimmed by 5 bases and the J gene end by 8 bases; junction bases not matched to a gene: 6. CDR1 and CDR2 (germline): SGHTA, FQGTGA. The CDR3 consists of 13 residues. CDR3 region: CASSASGQGGYTF. In nucleotides, the CDR3 is TGTGCCAGCAGCGCGTCGGGACAGGGAGGCTACACCTTC.

The chain joins TRBV5-4 to TRBJ2-5; 7 bases are a match to TRBD2. V was clipped by 3 bases and J by 5 bases; unmatched bases: 10. The germline gives CDR1 SGHNT, CDR2 YYREEE (reference sequence). The CDR3 is made up of 15 amino acids. The DNA for the CDR3 is TGTGCCAGCAGCTCGAGGACTAGTTACGAGGAGACCCAGTACTTC. Amino acid sequence: CASSSRTSYEETQYF.

This rearrangement joins TRBV9 to TRBJ2-7, with 8 bases lining up with TRBD2. With V trimmed by 3 bases and J by 6 bases, 11 bases remained unmatched. The CDR3 covers 15 residues. The germline CDR1 and CDR2 sequences are SGDLS and YYNGEE. CDR3 nucleotide sequence: TGTGCCAGCAGCGAGGGTGCCGGGAGGGCACGCGAGCAGTACTTC. Amino acids: CASSEGAGRAREQYF.

The CDR3 bases are TGTGCCAGCAGCGGGAGATTGGGCGGGACAGATACGCAGTATTTT. This encodes CASSGRLGGTDTQYF. The chain recombines TRBV3-1 (or the pseudogene TRBV3-2) with TRBJ2-3; TRBD2 is a possible D gene (5 bases). Germline-derived CDR1 and CDR2 are LGHDT and YNNKEL (reference sequence). The CDR3 extends over 15 amino acids. The V and J ends lost 5 bases and 3 bases respectively, with 15 bases between them.

The chain combines TRBV11-2 with TRBJ2-7; D may be TRBD1 (6 bases). Germline loops: CDR1 SGHAT, CDR2 FQNNGV. The CDR3 contains 15 residues. Trimming pared 0 bases from V and 9 bases from J, leaving 18 bases between. The CDR3 bases are TGTGCCAGCAGCTTAGAAGGGCAGGGGACGGTAGGGCAGTACTTC. Amino acids: CASSLEGQGTVGQYF.

The V call is TRBV9, the J call TRBJ2-5; TRBD2 aligns across 8 bases. The germline V gene has CDR1 SGDLS and CDR2 YYNGEE. The CDR3 totals 16 residues. V lost 2 bases and J lost 2; bases outside the gene matches: 8. CDR3 sequence (DNA): TGTGCCAGCAGCGTGGGTAGCGGGATTACACAAGAGACCCAGTACTTC. Amino acids: CASSVGSGITQETQYF.

The DNA for the CDR3 is TGTGCCAGCAGCCCTGGGACTAGCGGGTACAACACAGATACGCAGTATTTT. Translating gives CASSPGTSGYNTDTQYF. This chain joins TRBV14 and TRBJ2-3; 12 nucleotides line up with TRBD2. CDR3 length: 17 amino acids. The junction had 7 bases not matched to a gene; V was cut back by 4 bases and J by 2 bases. Germline values: CDR1 SGHDN, CDR2 FVKESK.

This chain uses TRBV5-1 with TRBJ2-7; 8 bases line up with TRBD1. CDR3 length: 15 residues. V shed 4 bases, J shed 6 bases, and the junction held 12 bases outside the gene matches. The germline V gene has CDR1 SGHRS and CDR2 YFSETQ. The CDR3 here is CASSVPTGVPSEQYF. The CDR3 nucleotides are TGCGCCAGCAGCGTGCCGACAGGGGTACCCTCCGAGCAGTACTTC.

V is TRBV18 and J is TRBJ1-2, with D maybe TRBD1 (5 bases). V was cut by 3 bases and J by 4 bases, with 18 bases left in between. Germline lookup yields CDR1 KGHSH and CDR2 LQKENI. The CDR3 is 16 residues long. The CDR3 nucleotides are TGTGCCAGCTCACCTCTCCGACAGTACACGCCCTATGGCTACACCTTC. Amino acids: CASSPLRQYTPYGYTF.

This chain uses TRBV6-4 with TRBJ2-5, with a tentative D call TRBD1 (5 bases). The CDR3 runs 13 residues. The germline V and J ends were trimmed by 8 bases and 5 bases, with 15 bases remaining between them. Germline CDR1 MRHNA, CDR2 SNTAGT. For the CDR3, the DNA is TGTGCCAGCTCCGAGGCGCCAGGGGAGACCCAGTACTTC. Translating gives CASSEAPGETQYF.

V and J are TRBV6-4 and TRBJ2-3, with a weak D call TRBD2 (6 bases). Germline V gives CDR1 MRHNA, CDR2 SNTAGT. The length of the CDR3 is 15 residues. Trimming removed 10 bases from V and 3 bases from J, with 20 bases in between. For the CDR3, the DNA is TGTGCCACCACCTGCCGGGAGAATTTGACAGATACGCAGTATTTT. This encodes CATTCRENLTDTQYF.

The V gene is TRBV28, the J gene TRBJ2-5; tentative D call: TRBD2 (6 bases). V gave up 2 bases and J gave up 6 bases, with 13 bases separating them. This CDR3 contains 14 residues. The germline V gene has CDR1 MDHEN and CDR2 SYDVKM. CDR3 in amino acids: CASSLPGRGKTQYF. In DNA, the CDR3 is TGTGCCAGCAGTTTACCCGGGAGAGGAAAGACCCAGTACTTC.

V is TRBV7-9 and J is TRBJ2-7; 7 bases match TRBD1. J was trimmed by 4 bases and V by 5 bases; bases with no gene match: 5. The CDR3 covers 13 residues. Germline values: CDR1 SEHNR, CDR2 FQNEAQ (reference sequence). The CDR3: CASSHGTVYEQYF. The CDR3 DNA reads as TGTGCCAGCAGCCACGGGACAGTGTACGAGCAGTACTTC. The full variable domain, completed using reference TRBV7-9 and TRBJ2-7, is DTGVSQNPRHKITKRGQNVTFRCDPISEHNRLYWYRQTLGQGPEFLTYFQNEAQLEKSRLLSDRFSAERPKGSFSTLEIQRTEQGDSAMYLCASSHGTVYEQYFGPGTRLTVT.

The chain couples TRBV12-2 to TRBJ1-5; TRBD1, as called in the table, went unchecked against the DNA. TRBV12-2 is a pseudogene. This CDR3 spans 19 amino acids. In DNA, the CDR3 is TGTGCAAGTCGCTTAACGGATTCAGGGGCCAGGGGGGGCAATCAGCCCCAGCATTTT. It specifies CASRLTDSGARGGNQPQHF.

J is TRBJ2-7 and V is TRBV10-3, with 11 positions matching TRBD1. V was pared by 11 bases and J by 4 bases, with 4 bases of the junction left unmatched. Germline V gene lookup returns CDR1 ENHRY and CDR2 SYGVKD. The CDR3 length is 12 residues. In DNA, the CDR3 is TGTGCCTCCGGGACAGGGGGATACGAGCAGTACTTC. Translated, it gives CASGTGGYEQYF.

The chain recombines TRBV19 with TRBJ1-1; D is ambiguous. V was pared by 3 bases and J by 7 bases, with 9 bases between. The germline V gene encodes CDR1 LNHDA and CDR2 SQIVND (reference sequence). The CDR3 runs 12 residues. The CDR3 region is CASSIFGIEAFF. In DNA form, the CDR3 reads TGTGCCAGTAGTATCTTTGGCATTGAAGCTTTCTTT.

V is TRBV4-1 and J is TRBJ1-4; no clear D. The germline V gene has CDR1 MGHRA and CDR2 YSYEKL. CDR3 size: 16 residues. Between the trimmed V and J ends, which lost 0 bases and 7 bases, there was a span of 15 bases. The CDR3 DNA follows: TGCGCCAGCAGCCAAGATCCAACAGTTATATCTGAAAAACTGTTTTTT. Translating gives CASSQDPTVISEKLFF.

J is TRBJ2-3 and V is TRBV3-1 (or the pseudogene TRBV3-2); 12 bases map to TRBD2. This CDR3 has 15 amino acids. CDR1 is LGHDT, CDR2 YNNKEL, per germline (reference sequence). The trim removed 4 bases at V and 2 bases at J, leaving 1 base unmatched. CDR3 coding DNA: TGTGCCAGCAGCCGGACTAGCGGGGACACAGATACGCAGTATTTT. Protein sequence: CASSRTSGDTDTQYF.

This chain joins TRBV9 and TRBJ1-1; perhaps TRBD1 as D (6 bases). Trimming took off 0 bases at V and 3 bases at J, with 18 bases between the two ends. The CDR3 consists of 17 residues. The V gene's germline CDR1 is SGDLS and CDR2 YYNGEE. The CDR3 here is CASSVGPMGARYTEAFF. The CDR3 region has the DNA TGTGCCAGCAGCGTAGGCCCCATGGGGGCAAGATACACTGAAGCTTTCTTT.